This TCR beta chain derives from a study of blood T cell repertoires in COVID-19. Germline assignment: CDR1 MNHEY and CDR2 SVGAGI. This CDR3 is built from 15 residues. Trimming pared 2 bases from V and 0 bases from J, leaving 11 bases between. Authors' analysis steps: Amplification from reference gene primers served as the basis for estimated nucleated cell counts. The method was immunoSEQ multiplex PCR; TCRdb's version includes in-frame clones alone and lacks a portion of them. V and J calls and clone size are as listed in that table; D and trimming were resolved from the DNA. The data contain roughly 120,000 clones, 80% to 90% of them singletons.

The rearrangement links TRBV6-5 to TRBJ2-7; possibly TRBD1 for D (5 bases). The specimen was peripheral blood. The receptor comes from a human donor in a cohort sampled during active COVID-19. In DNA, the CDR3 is TGTGCCAGCAGTTACCGTAAGGGGCTCTCCTACGAGCAGTACTTC. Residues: CASSYRKGLSYEQYF.